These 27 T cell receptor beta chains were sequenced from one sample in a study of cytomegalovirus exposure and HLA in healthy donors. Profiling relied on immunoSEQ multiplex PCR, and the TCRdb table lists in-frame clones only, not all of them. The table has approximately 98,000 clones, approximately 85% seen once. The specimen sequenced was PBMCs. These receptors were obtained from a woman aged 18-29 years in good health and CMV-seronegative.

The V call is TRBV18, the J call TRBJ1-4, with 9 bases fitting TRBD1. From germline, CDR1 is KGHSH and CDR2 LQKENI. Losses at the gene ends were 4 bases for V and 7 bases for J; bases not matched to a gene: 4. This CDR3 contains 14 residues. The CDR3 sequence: CASSQGQGIEKLFF. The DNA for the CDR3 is TGTGCCAGCTCACAAGGACAGGGGATTGAAAAACTGTTTTTT.

The CDR3 reads CASSPSRDSNEQFF. In DNA form, the CDR3 reads TGTGCCAGCTCACCATCGAGGGACTCCAATGAGCAGTTCTTC. The chain couples TRBV18 to TRBJ2-1, with TRBD2 as a possible D gene (6 bases). Trimming cost V 2 bases and J 6 bases, with 11 bases left between them. CDR3 length equals 14 residues. Germline CDR1 reads KGHSH; CDR2 reads LQKENI. Using reference TRBV18 and TRBJ2-1 for the parts outside the CDR3, the full variable domain is NAGVMQNPRHLVRRRGQEARLRCSPMKGHSHVYWYRQLPEEGLKFMVYLQKENIIDESGMPKERFSAEFPKEGPSILRIQQVVRGDSAAYFCASSPSRDSNEQFFGPGTRLTVL.

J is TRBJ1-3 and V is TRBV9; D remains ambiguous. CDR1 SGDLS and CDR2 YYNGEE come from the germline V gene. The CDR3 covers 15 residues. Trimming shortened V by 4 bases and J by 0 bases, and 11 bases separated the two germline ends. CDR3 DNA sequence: TGTGCCAGCAGCTATTCCACAGTCTCTGGAAACACCATATATTTT. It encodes CASSYSTVSGNTIYF. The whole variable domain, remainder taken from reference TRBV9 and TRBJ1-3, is DSGVTQTPKHLITATGQRVTLRCSPRSGDLSVYWYQQSLDQGLQFLIQYYNGEERAKGNILERFSAQQFPDLHSELNLSSLELGDSALYFCASSYSTVSGNTIYFGEGSWLTVV.

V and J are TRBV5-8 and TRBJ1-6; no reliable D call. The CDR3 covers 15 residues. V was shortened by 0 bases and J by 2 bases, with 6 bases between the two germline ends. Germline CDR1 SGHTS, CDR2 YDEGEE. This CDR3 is CASSLAGTYNSPLHF. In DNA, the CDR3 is TGTGCCAGCAGCTTGGCGGGGACCTATAATTCACCCCTCCACTTT.

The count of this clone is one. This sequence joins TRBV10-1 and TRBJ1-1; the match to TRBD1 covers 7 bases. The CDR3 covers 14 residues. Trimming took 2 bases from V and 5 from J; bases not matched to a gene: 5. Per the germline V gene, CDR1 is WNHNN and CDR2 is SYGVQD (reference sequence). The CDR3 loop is CASSELAGGTEAFF. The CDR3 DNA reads TGCGCCAGCAGTGAGCTAGCAGGGGGAACTGAAGCTTTCTTT.

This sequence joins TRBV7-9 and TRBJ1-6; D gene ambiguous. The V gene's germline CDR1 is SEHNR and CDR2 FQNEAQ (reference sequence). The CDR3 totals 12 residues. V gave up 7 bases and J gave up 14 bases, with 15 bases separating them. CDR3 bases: TGTGCCAGCACCCGGGTCGGGTTCGCCCTCCACTTT. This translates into CASTRVGFALHF. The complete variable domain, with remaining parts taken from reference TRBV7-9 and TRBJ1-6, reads DTGVSQNPRHKITKRGQNVTFRCDPISEHNRLYWYRQTLGQGPEFLTYFQNEAQLEKSRLLSDRFSAERPKGSFSTLEIQRTEQGDSAMYLCASTRVGFALHFGNGTRLTVT.

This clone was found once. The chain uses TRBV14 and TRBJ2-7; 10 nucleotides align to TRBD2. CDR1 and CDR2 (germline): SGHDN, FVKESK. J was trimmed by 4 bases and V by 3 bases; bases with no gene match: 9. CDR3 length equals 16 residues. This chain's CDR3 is CASSQTSGSHAYEQYF. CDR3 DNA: TGTGCCAGCAGCCAGACTAGCGGGTCCCACGCTTACGAGCAGTACTTC.

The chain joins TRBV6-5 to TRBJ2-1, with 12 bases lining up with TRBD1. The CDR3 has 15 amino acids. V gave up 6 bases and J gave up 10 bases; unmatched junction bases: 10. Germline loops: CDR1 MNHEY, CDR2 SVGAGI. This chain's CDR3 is CASSHDGTGGVEQFF. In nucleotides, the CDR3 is TGTGCCAGCAGCCATGACGGGACAGGGGGCGTAGAGCAGTTCTTC.

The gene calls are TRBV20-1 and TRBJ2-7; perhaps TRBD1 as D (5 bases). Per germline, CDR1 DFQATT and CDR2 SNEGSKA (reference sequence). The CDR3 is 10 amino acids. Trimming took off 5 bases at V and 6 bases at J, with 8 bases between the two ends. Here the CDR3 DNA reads TGCAGTGCTGGCCAGGGCGAGCAGTACTTC. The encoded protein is CSAGQGEQYF.

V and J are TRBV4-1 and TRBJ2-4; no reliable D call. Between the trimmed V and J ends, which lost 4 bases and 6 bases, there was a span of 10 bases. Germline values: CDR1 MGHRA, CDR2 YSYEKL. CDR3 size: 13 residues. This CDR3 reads CASSPQERNIQYF. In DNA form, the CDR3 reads TGCGCCAGCAGCCCCCAGGAAAGAAACATTCAGTACTTC.

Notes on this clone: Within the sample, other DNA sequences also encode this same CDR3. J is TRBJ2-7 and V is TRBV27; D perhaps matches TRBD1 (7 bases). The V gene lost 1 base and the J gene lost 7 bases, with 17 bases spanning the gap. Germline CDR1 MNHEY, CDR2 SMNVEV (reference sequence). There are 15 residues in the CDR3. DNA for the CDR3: TGTGCCAGCAGTTTATTGGGGCAGGGGGGTACAGAGCAGTACTTC. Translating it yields CASSLLGQGGTEQYF.

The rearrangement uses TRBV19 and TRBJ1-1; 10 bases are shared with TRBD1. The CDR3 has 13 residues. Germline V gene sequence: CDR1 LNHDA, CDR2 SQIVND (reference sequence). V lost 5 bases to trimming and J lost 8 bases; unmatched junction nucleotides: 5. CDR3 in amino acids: CASSWTGGSEAFF. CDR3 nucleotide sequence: TGTGCCAGTAGTTGGACAGGGGGTAGCGAAGCTTTCTTT.

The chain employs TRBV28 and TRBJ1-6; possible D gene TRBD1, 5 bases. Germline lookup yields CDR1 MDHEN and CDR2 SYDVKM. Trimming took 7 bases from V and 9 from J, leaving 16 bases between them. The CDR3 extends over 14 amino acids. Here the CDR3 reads CASTLRRGGSPLHF. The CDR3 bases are TGTGCCAGCACCCTTAGGAGGGGAGGTTCACCCCTCCACTTT.

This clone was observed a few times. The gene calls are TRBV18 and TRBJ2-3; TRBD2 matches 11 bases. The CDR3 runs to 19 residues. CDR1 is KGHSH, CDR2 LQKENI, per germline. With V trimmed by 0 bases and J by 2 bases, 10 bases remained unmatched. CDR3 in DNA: TGTGCCAGCTCACCACCTTCTCCGGGACTAGCGGATTACACAGATACGCAGTATTTT. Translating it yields CASSPPSPGLADYTDTQYF.

CDR3 DNA: TGTGCCAGCAGCAAAGCGCTGACAGACTACAATGAGCAGTTCTTC. This gives the protein CASSKALTDYNEQFF. The chain combines TRBV21-1 with TRBJ2-1; TRBD1 is the table's D call, not checked against the DNA. TRBV21-1 is designated a pseudogene. This CDR3 contains 15 residues.

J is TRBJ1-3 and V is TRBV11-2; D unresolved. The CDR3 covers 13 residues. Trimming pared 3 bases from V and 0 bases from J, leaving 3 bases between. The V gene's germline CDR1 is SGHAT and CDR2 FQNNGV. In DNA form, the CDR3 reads TGTGCCAGCAGCTTCAACTCTGGAAACACCATATATTTT. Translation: CASSFNSGNTIYF.

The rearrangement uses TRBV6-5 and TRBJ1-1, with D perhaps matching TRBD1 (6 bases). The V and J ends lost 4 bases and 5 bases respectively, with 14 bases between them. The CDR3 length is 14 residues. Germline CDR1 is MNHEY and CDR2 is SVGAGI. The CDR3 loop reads CASSLQGGRTEAFF. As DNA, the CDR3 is TGTGCCAGCAGTTTACAGGGCGGTAGGACTGAAGCTTTCTTT.

The CDR3 coding sequence is TGCAGCGTTGAACCAAATACCGCGGGGACTGAAGCTTTCTTT. Protein: CSVEPNTAGTEAFF. The genes are TRBV29-1 and TRBJ1-1; D ambiguous. The V and J ends lost 2 bases and 5 bases respectively, with 15 bases between them. The length of the CDR3 is 14 residues. Germline V lookup: CDR1 SQVTM, CDR2 ANQGSEA.

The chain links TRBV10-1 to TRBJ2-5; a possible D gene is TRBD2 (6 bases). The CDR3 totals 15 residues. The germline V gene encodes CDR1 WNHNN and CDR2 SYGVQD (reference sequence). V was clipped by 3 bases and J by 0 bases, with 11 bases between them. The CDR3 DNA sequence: TGCGCCAGCAGTGAAATACGGAGGGACCAAGAGACCCAGTACTTC. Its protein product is CASSEIRRDQETQYF.

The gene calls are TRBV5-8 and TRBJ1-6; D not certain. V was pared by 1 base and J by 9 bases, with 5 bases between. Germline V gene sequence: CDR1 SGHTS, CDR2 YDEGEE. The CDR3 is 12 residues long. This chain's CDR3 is CASSLYSSPLHF. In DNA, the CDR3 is TGTGCCAGCAGCTTGTATTCTTCACCCCTCCACTTT.

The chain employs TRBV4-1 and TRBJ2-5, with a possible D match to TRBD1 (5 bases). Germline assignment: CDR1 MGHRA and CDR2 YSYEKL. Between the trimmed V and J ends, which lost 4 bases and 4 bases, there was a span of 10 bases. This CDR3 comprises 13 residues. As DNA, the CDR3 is TGCGCCAGCAGCCCAACAGGTTTAGAGACCCAGTACTTC. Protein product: CASSPTGLETQYF.

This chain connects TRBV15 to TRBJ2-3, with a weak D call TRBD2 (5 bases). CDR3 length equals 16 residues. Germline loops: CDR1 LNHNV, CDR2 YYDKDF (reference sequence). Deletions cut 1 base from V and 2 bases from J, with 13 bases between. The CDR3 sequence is CATSRGADGHTDTQYF. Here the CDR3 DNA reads TGTGCCACCAGCAGAGGAGCGGACGGCCACACAGATACGCAGTATTTT. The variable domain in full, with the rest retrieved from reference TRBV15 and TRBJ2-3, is DAMVIQNPRYQVTQFGKPVTLSCSQTLNHNVMYWYQQKSSQAPKLLFHYYDKDFNNEADTPDNFQSRRPNTSFCFLDIRSPGLGDTAMYLCATSRGADGHTDTQYFGPGTRLTVL.

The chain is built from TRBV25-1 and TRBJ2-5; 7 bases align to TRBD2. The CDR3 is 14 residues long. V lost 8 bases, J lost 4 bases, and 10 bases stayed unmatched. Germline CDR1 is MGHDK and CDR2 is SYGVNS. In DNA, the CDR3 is TGTGCCAGCGCCGGGGGAGGGCGTAGAGAGACCCAGTACTTC. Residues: CASAGGGRRETQYF.

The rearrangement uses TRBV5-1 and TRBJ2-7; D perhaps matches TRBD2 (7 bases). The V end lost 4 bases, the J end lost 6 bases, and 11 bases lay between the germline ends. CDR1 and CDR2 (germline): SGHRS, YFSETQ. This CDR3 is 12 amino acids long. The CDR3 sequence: CASSPAGAEQYF. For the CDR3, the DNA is TGCGCCAGCAGCCCGGCGGGGGCCGAGCAGTACTTC.

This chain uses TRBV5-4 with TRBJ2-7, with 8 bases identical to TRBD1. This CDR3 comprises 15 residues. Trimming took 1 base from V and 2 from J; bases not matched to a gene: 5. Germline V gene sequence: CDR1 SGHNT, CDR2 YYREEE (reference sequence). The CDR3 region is CASSLYRGETYEQYF. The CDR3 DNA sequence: TGTGCCAGCAGCTTGTACAGGGGGGAGACCTACGAGCAGTACTTC.

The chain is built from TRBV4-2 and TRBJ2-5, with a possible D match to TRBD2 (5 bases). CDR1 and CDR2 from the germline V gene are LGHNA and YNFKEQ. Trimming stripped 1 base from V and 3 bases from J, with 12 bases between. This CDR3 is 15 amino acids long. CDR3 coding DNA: TGTGCCAGCAGCCAAGCTTTACGGGAAGAAGAGACCCAGTACTTC. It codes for CASSQALREEETQYF.

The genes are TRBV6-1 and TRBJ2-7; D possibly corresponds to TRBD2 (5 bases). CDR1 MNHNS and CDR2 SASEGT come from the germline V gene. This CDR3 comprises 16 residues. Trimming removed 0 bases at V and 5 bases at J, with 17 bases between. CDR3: CASSEADGVGFNEQYF. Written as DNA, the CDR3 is TGTGCCAGCAGTGAAGCGGACGGGGTAGGCTTCAACGAGCAGTACTTC.